This T cell receptor (beta chain) comes out of a study of blood T cell repertoires in COVID-19. For the study at large: The cDNA or gDNA used as material had been derived from T cells, B-cell-depleted T cells, or PBMCs.

In the original processing: The assay estimated nucleated cells by amplifying reference gene primers. TCRdb's copy holds only in-frame clones and misses some; the assay was immunoSEQ multiplex PCR. The V and J calls and clone size were taken over from that table, and D and trimming were inferred from the DNA. The sample lists 55,000 to 70,000 clones, 82% occurring once. The CDR3 is 11 amino acids. Trimming left V 6 bases short and J 5 bases short, with 10 bases between. Germline CDR1 reads SQVTM; CDR2 reads ANQGSEA. V is TRBV29-1 and J is TRBJ2-5; D is uncertain. The source is a woman aged 55-70 years with acute or convalescent COVID-19. Sequenced: peripheral blood. CDR3 DNA: TGCAGCGTAACCAGTGGTGAGACCCAGTACTTC. Translation gives CSVTSGETQYF.